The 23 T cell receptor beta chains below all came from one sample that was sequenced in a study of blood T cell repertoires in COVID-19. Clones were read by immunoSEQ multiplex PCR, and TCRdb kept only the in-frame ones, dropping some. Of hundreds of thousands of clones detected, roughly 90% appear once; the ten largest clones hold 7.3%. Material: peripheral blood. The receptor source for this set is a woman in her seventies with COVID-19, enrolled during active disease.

The CDR3 nucleotides read TGTGCCAGCAGTTTATTCGGGGGGACCCGAGCTGAAGCTTTCTTT. This translates into CASSLFGGTRAEAFF. This chain connects TRBV27 to TRBJ1-1, with D perhaps matching TRBD1 (5 bases). V shed 1 base and J shed 6 bases, with 15 bases lying between them. Germline lookup yields CDR1 MNHEY and CDR2 SMNVEV (reference sequence). The CDR3 consists of 15 residues.

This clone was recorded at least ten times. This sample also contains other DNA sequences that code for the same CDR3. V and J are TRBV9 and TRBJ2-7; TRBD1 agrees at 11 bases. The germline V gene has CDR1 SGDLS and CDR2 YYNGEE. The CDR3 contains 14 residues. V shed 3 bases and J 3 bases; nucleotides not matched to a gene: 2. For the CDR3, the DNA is TGTGCCAGCAGCGCCGGGACAGGGGGCTACGAGCAGTACTTC. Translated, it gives CASSAGTGGYEQYF.

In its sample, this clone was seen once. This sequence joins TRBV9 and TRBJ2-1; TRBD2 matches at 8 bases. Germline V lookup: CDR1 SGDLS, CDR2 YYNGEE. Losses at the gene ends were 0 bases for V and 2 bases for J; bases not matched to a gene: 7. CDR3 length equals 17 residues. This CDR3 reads CASSVAVAGGTYNEQFF. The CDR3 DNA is TGTGCCAGCAGCGTAGCTGTGGCGGGGGGAACCTACAATGAGCAGTTCTTC.

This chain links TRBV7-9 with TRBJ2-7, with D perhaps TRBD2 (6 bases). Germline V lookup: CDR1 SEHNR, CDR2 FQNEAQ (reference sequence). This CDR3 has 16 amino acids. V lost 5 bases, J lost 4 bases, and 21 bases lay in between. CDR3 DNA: TGTGCCAGCAGCCCCCCGGTCGGCGGGGCTCGTTACGAGCAGTACTTC. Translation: CASSPPVGGARYEQYF. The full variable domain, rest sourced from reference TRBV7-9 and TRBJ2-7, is DTGVSQNPRHKITKRGQNVTFRCDPISEHNRLYWYRQTLGQGPEFLTYFQNEAQLEKSRLLSDRFSAERPKGSFSTLEIQRTEQGDSAMYLCASSPPVGGARYEQYFGPGTRLTVT.

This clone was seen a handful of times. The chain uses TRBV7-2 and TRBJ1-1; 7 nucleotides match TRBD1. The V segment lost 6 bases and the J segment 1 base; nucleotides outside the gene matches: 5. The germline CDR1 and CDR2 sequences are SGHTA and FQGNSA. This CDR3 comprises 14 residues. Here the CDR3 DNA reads TGTGCCAGCAGGGTTCGACAGGGGAACACTGAAGCTTTCTTT. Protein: CASRVRQGNTEAFF. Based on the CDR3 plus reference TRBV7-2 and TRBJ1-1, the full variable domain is GAGVSQSPSNKVTEKGKDVELRCDPISGHTALYWYRQSLGQGLEFLIYFQGNSAPDKSGLPSDRFSAERTGGSVSTLTIQRTQQEDSAVYLCASRVRQGNTEAFFGQGTRLTVV.

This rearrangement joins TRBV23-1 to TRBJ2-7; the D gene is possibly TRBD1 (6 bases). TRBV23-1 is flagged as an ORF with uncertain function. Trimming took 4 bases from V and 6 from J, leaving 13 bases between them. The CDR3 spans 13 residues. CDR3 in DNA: TGCGCCAGCAGTCGAAACCGGGACATCGAGCAGTACTTC. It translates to CASSRNRDIEQYF.

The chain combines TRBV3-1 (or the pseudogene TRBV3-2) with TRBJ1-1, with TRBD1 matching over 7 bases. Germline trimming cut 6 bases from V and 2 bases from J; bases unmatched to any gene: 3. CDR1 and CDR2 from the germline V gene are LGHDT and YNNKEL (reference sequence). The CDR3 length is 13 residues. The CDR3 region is CASSRDSNTEAFF. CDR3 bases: TGTGCCAGCAGTCGGGACAGTAACACTGAAGCTTTCTTT.

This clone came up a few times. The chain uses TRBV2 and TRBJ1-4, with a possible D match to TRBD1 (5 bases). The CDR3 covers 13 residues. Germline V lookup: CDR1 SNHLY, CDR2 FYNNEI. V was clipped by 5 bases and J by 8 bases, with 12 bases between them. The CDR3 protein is CASSSGTEEKLFF. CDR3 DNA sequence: TGTGCCAGCAGTTCAGGGACTGAAGAAAAACTGTTTTTT.

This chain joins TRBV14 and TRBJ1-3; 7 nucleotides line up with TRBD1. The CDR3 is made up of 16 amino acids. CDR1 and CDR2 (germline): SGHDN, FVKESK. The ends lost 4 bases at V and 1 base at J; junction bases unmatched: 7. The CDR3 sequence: CASSPRQGSSGNTIYF. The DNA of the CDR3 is TGTGCCAGCAGCCCACGACAGGGTAGTTCTGGAAACACCATATATTTT. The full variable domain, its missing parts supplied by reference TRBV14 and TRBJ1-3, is EAGVTQFPSHSVIEKGQTVTLRCDPISGHDNLYWYRRVMGKEIKFLLHFVKESKQDESGMPNNRFLAERTGGTYSTLKVQPAELEDSGVYFCASSPRQGSSGNTIYFGEGSWLTVV.

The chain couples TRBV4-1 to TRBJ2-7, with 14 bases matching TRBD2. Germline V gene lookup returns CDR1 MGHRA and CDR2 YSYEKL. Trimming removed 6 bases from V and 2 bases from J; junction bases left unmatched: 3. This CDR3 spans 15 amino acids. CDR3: CASRRTSGGTYEQYF. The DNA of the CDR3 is TGCGCCAGCAGGCGGACTAGCGGGGGGACCTACGAGCAGTACTTC.

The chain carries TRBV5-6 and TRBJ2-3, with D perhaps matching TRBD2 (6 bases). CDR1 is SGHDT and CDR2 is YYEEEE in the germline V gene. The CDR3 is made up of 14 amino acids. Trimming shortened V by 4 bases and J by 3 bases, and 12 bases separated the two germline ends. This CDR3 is CASSLGAGTDTQYF. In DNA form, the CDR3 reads TGTGCCAGCAGCCTAGGTGCGGGAACAGATACGCAGTATTTT.

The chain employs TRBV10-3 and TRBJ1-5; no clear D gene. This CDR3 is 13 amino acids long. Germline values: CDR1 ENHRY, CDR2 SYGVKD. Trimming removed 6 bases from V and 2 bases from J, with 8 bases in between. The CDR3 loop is CAIRGEGNQPQHF. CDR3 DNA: TGTGCCATCAGGGGAGAAGGCAATCAGCCCCAGCATTTT.

The CDR3, as DNA: TGTGCCAGCAGCGCTAGCGCTTCCTACAATGAGCAGTTCTTC. Amino acids: CASSASASYNEQFF. This chain connects TRBV9 to TRBJ2-1, with D possibly being TRBD2 (6 bases). CDR1 and CDR2 from the germline V gene are SGDLS and YYNGEE. Trimming shortened V by 3 bases and J by 1 base, and 8 bases separated the two germline ends. The CDR3 is 14 residues long.

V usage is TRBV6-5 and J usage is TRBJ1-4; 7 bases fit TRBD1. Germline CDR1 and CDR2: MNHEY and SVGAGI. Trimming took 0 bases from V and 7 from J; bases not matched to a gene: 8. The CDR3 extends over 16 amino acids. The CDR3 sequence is CASSYSTGQLREKLFF. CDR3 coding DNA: TGTGCCAGCAGTTACTCGACGGGACAGTTACGTGAAAAACTGTTTTTT.

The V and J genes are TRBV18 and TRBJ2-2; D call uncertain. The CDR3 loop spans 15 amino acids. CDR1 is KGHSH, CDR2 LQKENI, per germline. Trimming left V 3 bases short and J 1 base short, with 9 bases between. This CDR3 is CASSPLPGNTGELFF. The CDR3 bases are TGTGCCAGCTCACCCCTCCCGGGGAACACCGGGGAGCTGTTTTTT.

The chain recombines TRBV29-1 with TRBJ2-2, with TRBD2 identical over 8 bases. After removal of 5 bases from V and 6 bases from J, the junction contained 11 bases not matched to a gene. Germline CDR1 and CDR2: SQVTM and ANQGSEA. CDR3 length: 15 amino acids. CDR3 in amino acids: CSVRRGGPLAGELFF. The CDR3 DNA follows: TGCAGCGTTCGCCGGGGGGGGCCGCTCGCCGGGGAGCTGTTTTTT.

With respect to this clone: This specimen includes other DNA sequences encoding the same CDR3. The CDR3 sequence is CAIRRNTGELFF. Written as DNA, the CDR3 is TGTGCCATCCGGAGGAACACCGGGGAGCTGTTTTTT. The chain links TRBV10-3 to TRBJ2-2, with unresolved D. The V end was cut by 8 bases, the J end by 1 base, with 5 bases between. The length of the CDR3 is 12 residues. Germline lookup yields CDR1 ENHRY and CDR2 SYGVKD.

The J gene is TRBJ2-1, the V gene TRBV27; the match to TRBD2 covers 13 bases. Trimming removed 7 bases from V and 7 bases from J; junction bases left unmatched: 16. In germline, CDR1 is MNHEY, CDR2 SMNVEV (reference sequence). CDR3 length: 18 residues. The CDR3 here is CASTRLAGGLGAGNEQFF. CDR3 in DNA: TGTGCCAGCACGAGACTAGCGGGGGGTCTCGGCGCGGGGAATGAGCAGTTCTTC.

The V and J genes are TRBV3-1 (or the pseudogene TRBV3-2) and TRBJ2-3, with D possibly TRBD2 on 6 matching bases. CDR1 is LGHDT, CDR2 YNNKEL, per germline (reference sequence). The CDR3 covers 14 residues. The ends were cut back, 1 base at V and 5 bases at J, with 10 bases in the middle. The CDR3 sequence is CASSQGLDRDTQYF. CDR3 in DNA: TGTGCCAGCAGCCAAGGACTAGATAGAGATACGCAGTATTTT.

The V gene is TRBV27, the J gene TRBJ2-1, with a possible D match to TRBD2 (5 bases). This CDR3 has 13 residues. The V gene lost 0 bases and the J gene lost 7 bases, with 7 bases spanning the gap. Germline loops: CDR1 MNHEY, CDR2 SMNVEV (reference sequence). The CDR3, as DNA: TGTGCCAGCAGTTTATCCACGGGGAATGAGCAGTTCTTC. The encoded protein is CASSLSTGNEQFF.

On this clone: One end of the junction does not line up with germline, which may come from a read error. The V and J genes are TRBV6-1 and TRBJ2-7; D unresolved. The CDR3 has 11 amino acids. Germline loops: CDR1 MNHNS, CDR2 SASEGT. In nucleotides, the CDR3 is TGTGCCAGCAGTGAAGCGGGTGGGCCTGTCTTC. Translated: CASSEAGGPVF.

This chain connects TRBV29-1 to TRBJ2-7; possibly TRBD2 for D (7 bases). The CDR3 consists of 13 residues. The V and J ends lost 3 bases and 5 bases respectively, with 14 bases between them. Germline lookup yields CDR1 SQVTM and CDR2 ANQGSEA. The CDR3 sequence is CSVDLRGGHEQYF. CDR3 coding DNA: TGCAGCGTTGATCTTAGGGGGGGCCACGAGCAGTACTTC.

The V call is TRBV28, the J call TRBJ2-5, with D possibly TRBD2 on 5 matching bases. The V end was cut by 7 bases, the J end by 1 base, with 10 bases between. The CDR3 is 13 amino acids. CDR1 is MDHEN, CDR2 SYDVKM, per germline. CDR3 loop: CASNPRGQETQYF. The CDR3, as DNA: TGTGCCAGCAATCCCCGGGGCCAAGAGACCCAGTACTTC. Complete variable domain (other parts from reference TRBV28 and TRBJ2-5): DVKVTQSSRYLVKRTGEKVFLECVQDMDHENMFWYRQDPGLGLRLIYFSYDVKMKEKGDIPEGYSVSREKKERFSLILESASTNQTSMYLCASNPRGQETQYFGPGTRLLVL.